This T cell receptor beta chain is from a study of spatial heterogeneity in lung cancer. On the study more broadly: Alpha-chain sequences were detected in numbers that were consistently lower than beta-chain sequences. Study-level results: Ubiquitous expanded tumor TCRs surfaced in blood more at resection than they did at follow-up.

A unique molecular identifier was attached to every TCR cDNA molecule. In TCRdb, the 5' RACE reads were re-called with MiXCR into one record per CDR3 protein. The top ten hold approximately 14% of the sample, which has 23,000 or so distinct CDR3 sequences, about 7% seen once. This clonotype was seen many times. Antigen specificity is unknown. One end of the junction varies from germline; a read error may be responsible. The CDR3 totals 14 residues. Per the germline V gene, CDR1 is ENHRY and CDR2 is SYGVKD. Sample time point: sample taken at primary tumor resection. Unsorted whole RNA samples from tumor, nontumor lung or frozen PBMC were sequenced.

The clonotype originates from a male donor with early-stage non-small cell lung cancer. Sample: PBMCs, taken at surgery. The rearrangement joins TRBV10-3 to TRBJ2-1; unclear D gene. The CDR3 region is CAISDVGSHNEQFF. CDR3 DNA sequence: TGTGCCATCAGTGACGTCGGCTCCCACAATGAGCAGTTCTTC.